This TCR beta chain was identified in a study of blood T cell repertoires in COVID-19. Study overall: Acute and convalescent COVID-19 specimens originated in the United States, Italy and Spain. T cells, B-cell-depleted T cells, or PBMCs supplied cDNA or gDNA.

Per the original methods: Nucleated cell counts were estimated from reference gene primer amplification. TCRdb keeps only in-frame clones here, not all; method: immunoSEQ multiplex PCR. V and J calls and clone size are those listed in that table; D and trimming were worked out from the DNA. This table has over 150,000 clones, about 80% appearing once. CDR1 is SGHTS, CDR2 YDEGEE, per germline. V trimming: 1 base; J trimming: 5 bases; junction bases outside the gene matches: 0. The CDR3 extends over 13 amino acids. The source material was peripheral blood. The chain joins TRBV5-8 to TRBJ1-5; 7 bases line up with TRBD1. This receptor was taken from a woman aged 55-70 years with acute or convalescent COVID-19. Here the CDR3 DNA reads TGTGCCAGCAGCTTGACAGGGGATCAGCCCCAGCATTTT. It codes for CASSLTGDQPQHF. The whole variable domain, filled in from reference TRBV5-8 and TRBJ1-5, reads EAGVTQSPTHLIKTRGQQATLRCSPISGHTSVYWYQQALGLGLQFLLWYDEGEERNRGNFPPRFSGRQFPNYSSELNVNALELEDSALYLCASSLTGDQPQHFGDGTRLSIL.